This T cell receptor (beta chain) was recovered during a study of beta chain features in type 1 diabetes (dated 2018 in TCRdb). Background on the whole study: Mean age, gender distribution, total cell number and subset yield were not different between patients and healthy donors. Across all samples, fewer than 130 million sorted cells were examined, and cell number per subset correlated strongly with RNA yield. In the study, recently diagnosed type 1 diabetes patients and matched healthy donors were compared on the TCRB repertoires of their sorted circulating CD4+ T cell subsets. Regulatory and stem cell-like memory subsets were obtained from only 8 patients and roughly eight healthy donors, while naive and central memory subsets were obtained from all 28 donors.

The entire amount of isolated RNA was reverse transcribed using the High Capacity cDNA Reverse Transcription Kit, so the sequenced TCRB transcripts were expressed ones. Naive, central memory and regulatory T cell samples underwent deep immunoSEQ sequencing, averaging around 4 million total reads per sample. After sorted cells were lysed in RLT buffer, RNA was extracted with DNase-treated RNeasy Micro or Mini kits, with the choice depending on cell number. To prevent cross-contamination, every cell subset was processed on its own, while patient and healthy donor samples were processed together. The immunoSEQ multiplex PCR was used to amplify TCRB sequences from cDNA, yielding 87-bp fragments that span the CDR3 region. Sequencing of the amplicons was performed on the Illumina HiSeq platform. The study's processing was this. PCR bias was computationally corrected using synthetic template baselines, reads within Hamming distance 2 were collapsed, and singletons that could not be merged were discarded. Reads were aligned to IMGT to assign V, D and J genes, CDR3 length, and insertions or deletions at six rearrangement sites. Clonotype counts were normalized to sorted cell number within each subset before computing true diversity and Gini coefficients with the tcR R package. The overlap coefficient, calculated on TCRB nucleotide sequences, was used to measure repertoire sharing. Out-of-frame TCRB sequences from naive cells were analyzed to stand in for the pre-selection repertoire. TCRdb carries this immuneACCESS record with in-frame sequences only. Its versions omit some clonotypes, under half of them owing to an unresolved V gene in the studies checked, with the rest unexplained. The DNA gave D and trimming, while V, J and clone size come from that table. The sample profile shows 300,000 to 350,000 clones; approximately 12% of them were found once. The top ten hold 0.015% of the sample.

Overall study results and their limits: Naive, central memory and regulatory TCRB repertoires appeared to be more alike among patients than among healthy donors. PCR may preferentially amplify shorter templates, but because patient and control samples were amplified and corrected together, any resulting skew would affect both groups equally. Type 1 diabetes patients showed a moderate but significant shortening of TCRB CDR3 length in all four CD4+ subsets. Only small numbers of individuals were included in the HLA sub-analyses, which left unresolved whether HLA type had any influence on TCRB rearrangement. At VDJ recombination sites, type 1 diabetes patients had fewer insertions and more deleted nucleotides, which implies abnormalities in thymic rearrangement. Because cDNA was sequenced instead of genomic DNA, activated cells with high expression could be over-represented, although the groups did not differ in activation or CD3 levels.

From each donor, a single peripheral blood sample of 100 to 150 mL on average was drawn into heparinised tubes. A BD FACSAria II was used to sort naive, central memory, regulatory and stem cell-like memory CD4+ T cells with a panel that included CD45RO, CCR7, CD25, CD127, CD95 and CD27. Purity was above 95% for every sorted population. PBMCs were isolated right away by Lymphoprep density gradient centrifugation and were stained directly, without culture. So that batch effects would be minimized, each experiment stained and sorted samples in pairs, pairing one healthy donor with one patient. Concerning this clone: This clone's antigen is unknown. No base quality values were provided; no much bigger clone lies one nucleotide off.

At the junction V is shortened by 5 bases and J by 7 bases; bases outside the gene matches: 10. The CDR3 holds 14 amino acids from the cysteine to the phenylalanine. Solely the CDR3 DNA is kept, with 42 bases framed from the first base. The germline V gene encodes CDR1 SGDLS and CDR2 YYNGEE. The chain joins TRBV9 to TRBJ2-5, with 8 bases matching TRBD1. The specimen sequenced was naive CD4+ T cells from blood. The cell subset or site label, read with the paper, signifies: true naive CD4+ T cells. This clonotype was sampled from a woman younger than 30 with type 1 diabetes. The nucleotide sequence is TGTGCCAGCAGGCCCTCCGGGACAGGCGGGACCCAGTACTTC. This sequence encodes CASRPSGTGGTQYF. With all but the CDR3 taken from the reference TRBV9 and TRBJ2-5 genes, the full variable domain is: DSGVTQTPKHLITATGQRVTLRCSPRSGDLSVYWYQQSLDQGLQFLIQYYNGEERAKGNILERFSAQQFPDLHSELNLSSLELGDSALYFCASRPSGTGGTQYFGPGTRLLVL.